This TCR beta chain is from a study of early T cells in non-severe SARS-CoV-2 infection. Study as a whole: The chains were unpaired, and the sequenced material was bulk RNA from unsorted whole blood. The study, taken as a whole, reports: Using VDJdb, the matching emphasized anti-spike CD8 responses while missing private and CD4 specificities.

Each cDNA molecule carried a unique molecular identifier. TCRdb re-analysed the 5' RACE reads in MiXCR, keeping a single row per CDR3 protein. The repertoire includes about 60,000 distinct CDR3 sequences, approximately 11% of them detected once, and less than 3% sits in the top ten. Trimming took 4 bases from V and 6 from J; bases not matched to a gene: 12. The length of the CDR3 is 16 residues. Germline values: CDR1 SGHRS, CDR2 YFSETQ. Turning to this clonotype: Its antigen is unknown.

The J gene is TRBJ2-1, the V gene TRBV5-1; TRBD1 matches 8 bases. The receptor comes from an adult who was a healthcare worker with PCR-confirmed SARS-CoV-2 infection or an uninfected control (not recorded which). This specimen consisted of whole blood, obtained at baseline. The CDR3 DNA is TGCGCCAGCAGCCGGATACTAGGGGACAGGAGCAATGAGCAGTTCTTC. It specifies CASSRILGDRSNEQFF.